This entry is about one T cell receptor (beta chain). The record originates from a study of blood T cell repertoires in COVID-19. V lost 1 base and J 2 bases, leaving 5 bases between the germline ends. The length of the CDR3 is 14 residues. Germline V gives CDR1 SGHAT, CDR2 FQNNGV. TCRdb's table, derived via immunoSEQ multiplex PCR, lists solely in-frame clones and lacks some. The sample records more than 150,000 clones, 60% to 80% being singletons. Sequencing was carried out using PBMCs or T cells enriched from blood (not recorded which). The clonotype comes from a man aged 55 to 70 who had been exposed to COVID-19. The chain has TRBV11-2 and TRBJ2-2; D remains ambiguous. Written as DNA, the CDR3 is TGTGCCAGCAGCTTAGCGACAAACACCGGGGAGCTGTTTTTT. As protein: CASSLATNTGELFF.